The subject of this entry is one T cell receptor beta chain. Its antigen is unidentified. This entry comes from a study of tumor and adjacent non-tumor tissue in lung cancer. Looking at the study overall: Stage I to III disease affected about nine men and roughly five women aged about 30 to 76.

In germline, CDR1 is DFQATT, CDR2 SNEGSKA (reference sequence). The V end was cut by 4 bases, the J end by 5 bases, with 19 bases between. CDR3 size: 15 residues. Study results and limitations: Tumor repertoires had a smaller top 100 clone share than normal lung.

This sample's RNA came from whole unsorted tissue. This non-tumor lung sample came from over 3 cm beyond the tumor edge. A modified ARM-PCR protocol with three rounds of nested PCR amplified TCRbeta. TCRdb re-derived calls from the multiplex PCR reads in MiXCR, one entry per CDR3 protein. The profile shows some 100,000 distinct CDR3 sequences, about 60% of them singletons. Sequencing was carried out using distant non-tumor lung tissue. The chain has TRBV20-1 and TRBJ2-3, with D possibly TRBD1 on 6 matching bases. The sequence was collected from a man in his thirties or forties with non-small cell lung cancer. The CDR3 DNA sequence: TGCAGTGCTAACGTGAGGGGGAAGGGTATAGATACGCAGTATTTT. Residues: CSANVRGKGIDTQYF.